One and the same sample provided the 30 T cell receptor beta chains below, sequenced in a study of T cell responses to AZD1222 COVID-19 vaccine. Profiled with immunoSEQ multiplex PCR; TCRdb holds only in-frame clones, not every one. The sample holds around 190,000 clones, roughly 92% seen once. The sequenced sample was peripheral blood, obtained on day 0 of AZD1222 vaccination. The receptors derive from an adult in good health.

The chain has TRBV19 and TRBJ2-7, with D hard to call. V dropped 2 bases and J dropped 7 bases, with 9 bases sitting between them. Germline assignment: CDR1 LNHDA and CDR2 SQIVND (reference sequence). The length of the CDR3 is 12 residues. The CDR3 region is CASSIPPFEQYF. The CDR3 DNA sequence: TGTGCCAGTAGTATACCGCCATTTGAGCAGTACTTC.

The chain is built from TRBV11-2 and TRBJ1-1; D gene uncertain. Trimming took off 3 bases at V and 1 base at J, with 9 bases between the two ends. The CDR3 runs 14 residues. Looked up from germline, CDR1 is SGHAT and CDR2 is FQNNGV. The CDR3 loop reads CASSFGQENTEAFF. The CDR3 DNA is TGTGCCAGCAGCTTCGGGCAGGAGAACACTGAAGCTTTCTTT.

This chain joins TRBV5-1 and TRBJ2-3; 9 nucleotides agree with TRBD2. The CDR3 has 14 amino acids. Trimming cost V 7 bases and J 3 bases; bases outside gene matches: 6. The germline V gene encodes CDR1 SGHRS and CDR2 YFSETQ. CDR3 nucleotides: TGCGCCAGCGCGGGCGGGGGGGAAACAGATACGCAGTATTTT. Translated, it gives CASAGGGETDTQYF.

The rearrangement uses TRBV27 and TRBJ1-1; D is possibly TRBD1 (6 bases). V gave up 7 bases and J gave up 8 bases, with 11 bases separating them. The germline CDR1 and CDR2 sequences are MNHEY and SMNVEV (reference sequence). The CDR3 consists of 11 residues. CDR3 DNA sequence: TGTGCCAGCACCAAGGGGACAGAAGCTTTCTTT. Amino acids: CASTKGTEAFF.

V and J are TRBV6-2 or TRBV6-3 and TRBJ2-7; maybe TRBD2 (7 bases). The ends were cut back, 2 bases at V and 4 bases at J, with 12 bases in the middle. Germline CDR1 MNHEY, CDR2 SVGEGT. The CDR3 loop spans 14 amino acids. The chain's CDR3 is CASSYGGGSYEQYF. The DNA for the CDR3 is TGTGCCAGCAGTTACGGCGGGGGCAGTTACGAGCAGTACTTC.

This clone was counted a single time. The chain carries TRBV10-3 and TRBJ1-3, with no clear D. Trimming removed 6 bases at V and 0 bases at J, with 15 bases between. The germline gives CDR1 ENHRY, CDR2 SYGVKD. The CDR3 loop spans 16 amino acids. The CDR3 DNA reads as TGTGCCATCAGCAGGAGTTGGGGAGACTCTGGAAACACCATATATTTT. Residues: CAISRSWGDSGNTIYF.

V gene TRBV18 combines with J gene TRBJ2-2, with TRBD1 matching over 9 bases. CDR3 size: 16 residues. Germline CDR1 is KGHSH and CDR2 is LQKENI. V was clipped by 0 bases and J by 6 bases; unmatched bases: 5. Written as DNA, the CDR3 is TGTGCCAGCTCACCACCTGGGGACAGGGCGGCCGGGGAGCTGTTTTTT. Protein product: CASSPPGDRAAGELFF.

As DNA, the CDR3 is TGTGCCAGCAGTCCGGGACAGGGCCGAGGCGCCGGGGAGCTGTTTTTT. Translation: CASSPGQGRGAGELFF. V is TRBV27 and J is TRBJ2-2; the match to TRBD1 covers 9 bases. The CDR3 spans 16 residues. CDR1 is MNHEY and CDR2 is SMNVEV in the germline V gene (reference sequence). V lost 5 bases and J lost 6; bases outside the gene matches: 10.

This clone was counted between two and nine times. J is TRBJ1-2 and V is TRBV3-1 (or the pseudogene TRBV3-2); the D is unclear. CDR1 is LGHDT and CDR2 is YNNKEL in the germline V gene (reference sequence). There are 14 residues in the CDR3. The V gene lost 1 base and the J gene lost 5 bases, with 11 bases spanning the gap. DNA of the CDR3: TGTGCCAGCAGCCAAGGGTCAGTTACTTATGGCTACACCTTC. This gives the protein CASSQGSVTYGYTF.

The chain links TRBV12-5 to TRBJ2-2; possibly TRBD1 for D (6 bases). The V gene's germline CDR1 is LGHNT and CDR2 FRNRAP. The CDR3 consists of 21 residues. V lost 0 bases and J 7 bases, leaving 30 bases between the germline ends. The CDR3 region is CASGLVRSFLDSKVQGGELFF. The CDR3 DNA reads TGTGCTAGTGGTTTGGTACGGTCGTTTCTGGACAGTAAAGTCCAGGGCGGGGAGCTGTTTTTT.

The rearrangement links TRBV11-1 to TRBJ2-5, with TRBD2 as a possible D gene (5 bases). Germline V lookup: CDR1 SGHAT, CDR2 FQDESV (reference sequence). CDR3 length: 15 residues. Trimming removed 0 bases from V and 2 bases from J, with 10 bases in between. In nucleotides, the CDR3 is TGTGCCAGCAGCTTAGCGGGGTCGGGGCAAGAGACCCAGTACTTC. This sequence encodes CASSLAGSGQETQYF. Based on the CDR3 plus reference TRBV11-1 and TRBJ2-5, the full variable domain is EAEVAQSPRYKITEKSQAVAFWCDPISGHATLYWYRQILGQGPELLVQFQDESVVDDSQLPKDRFSAERLKGVDSTLKIQPAELGDSAMYLCASSLAGSGQETQYFGPGTRLLVL.

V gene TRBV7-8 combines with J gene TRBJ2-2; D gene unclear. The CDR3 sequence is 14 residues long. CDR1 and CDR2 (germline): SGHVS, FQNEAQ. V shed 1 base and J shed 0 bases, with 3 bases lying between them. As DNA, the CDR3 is TGTGCCAGCAGCTTAGATACGAACACCGGGGAGCTGTTTTTT. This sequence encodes CASSLDTNTGELFF. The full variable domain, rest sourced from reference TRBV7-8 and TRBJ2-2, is GAGVSQSPRYKVAKRGQDVALRCDPISGHVSLFWYQQALGQGPEFLTYFQNEAQLDKSGLPSDRFFAERPEGSVSTLKIQRTQQEDSAVYLCASSLDTNTGELFFGEGSRLTVL.

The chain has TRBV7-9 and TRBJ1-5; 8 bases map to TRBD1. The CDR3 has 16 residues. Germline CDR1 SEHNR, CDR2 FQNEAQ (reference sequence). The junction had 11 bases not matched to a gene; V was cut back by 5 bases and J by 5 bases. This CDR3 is CASSGPRDRSYQPQHF. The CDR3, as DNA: TGTGCCAGCAGCGGACCCCGGGACAGGTCCTATCAGCCCCAGCATTTT. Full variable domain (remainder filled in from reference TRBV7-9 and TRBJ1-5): DTGVSQNPRHKITKRGQNVTFRCDPISEHNRLYWYRQTLGQGPEFLTYFQNEAQLEKSRLLSDRFSAERPKGSFSTLEIQRTEQGDSAMYLCASSGPRDRSYQPQHFGDGTRLSIL.

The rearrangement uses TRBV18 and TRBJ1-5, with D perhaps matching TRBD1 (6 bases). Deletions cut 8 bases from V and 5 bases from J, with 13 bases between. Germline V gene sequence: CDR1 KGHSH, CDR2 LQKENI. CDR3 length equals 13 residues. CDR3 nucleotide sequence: TGTGCCAGCCAAGGGGGGCAGGATCAGCCCCAGCATTTT. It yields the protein CASQGGQDQPQHF.

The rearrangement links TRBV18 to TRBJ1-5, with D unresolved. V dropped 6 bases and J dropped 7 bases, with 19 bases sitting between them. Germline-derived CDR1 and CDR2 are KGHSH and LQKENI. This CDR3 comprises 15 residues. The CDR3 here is CASSLNRITSQPQHF. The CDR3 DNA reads TGTGCCAGCTCGCTGAACAGAATAACCAGCCAGCCCCAGCATTTT.

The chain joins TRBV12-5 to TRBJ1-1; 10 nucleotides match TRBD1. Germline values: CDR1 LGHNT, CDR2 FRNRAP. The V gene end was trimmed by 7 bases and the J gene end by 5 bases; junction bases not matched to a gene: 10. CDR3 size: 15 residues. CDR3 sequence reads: CASESGQGGWTEAFF. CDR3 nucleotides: TGTGCTAGTGAATCCGGACAGGGGGGGTGGACTGAAGCTTTCTTT.

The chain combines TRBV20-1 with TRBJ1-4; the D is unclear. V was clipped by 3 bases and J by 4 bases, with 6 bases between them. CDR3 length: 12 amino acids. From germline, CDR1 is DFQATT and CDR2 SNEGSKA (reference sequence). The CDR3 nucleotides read TGCAGTGCTAGTGCCCATAATGAAAAACTGTTTTTT. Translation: CSASAHNEKLFF.

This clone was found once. The CDR3 protein is CASSVRGGRTEAFF. CDR3 coding DNA: TGTGCCAGCAGCGTCCGAGGGGGAAGGACTGAAGCTTTCTTT. The chain has TRBV7-2 and TRBJ1-1; maybe TRBD1 (6 bases). Germline V gene sequence: CDR1 SGHTA, CDR2 FQGNSA. The V end lost 5 bases, the J end lost 5 bases, and 15 bases lay between the germline ends. The CDR3 length is 14 residues.

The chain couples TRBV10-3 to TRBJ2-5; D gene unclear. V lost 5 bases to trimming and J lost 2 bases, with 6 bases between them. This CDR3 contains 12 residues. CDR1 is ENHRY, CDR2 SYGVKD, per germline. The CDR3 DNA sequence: TGTGCCATCAGTAACGTGCAAGAGACCCAGTACTTC. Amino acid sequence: CAISNVQETQYF.

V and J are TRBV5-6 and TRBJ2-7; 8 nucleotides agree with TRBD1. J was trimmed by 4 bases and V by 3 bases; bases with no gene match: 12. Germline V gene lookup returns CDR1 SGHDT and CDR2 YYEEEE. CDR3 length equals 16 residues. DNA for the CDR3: TGTGCCAGCAGCTCATTCAGAATGGACAGGGCGTACGAGCAGTACTTC. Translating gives CASSSFRMDRAYEQYF.

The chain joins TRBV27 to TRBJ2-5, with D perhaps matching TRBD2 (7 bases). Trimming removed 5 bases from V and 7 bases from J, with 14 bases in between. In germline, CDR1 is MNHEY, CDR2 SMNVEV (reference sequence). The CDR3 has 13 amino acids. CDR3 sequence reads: CASSGGGARTQYF. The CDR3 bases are TGTGCCAGCAGTGGAGGGGGGGCCAGGACCCAGTACTTC.

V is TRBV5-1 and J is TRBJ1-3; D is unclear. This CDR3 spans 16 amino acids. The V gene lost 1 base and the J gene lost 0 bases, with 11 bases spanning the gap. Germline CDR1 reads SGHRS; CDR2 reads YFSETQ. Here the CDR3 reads CASSLTDVVSGNTIYF. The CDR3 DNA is TGCGCCAGCAGCTTGACTGACGTCGTCTCTGGAAACACCATATATTTT.

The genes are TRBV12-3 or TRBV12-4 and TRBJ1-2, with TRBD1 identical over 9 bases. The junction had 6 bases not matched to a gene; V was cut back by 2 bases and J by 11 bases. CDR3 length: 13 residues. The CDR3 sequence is CASSLTGTGPYTF. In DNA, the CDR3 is TGTGCCAGCAGTTTAACTGGGACAGGGCCATACACCTTC.

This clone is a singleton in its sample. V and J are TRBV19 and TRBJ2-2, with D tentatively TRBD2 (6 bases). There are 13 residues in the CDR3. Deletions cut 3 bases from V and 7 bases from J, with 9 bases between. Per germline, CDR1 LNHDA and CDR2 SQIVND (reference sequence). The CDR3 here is CASSMGGGGELFF. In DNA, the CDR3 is TGTGCCAGTAGTATGGGAGGCGGCGGGGAGCTGTTTTTT.

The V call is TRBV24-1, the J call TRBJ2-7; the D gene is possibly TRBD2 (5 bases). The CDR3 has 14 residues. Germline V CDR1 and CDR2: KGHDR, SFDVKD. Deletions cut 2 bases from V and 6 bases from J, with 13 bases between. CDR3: CATSDSGRGGEQYF. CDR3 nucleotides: TGTGCCACCAGTGATTCTGGGAGAGGTGGCGAGCAGTACTTC.

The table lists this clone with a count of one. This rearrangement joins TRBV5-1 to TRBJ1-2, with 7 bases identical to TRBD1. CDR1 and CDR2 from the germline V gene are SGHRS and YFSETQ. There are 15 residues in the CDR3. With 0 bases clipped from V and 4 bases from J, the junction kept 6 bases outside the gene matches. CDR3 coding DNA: TGCGCCAGCAGCTTGGACAGGGGCCCGATCTATGGCTACACCTTC. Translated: CASSLDRGPIYGYTF.

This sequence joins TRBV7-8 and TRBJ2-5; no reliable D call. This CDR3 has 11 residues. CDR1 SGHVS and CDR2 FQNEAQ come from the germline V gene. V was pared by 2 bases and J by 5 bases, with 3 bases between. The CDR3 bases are TGTGCCAGCAGCTTAACGGAGACCCAGTACTTC. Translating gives CASSLTETQYF. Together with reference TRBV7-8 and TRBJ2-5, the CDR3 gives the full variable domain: GAGVSQSPRYKVAKRGQDVALRCDPISGHVSLFWYQQALGQGPEFLTYFQNEAQLDKSGLPSDRFFAERPEGSVSTLKIQRTQQEDSAVYLCASSLTETQYFGPGTRLLVL.

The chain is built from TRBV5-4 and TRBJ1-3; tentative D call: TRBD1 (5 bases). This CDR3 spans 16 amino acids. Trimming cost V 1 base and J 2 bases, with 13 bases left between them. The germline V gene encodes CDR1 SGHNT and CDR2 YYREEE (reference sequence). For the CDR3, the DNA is TGTGCCAGCAGCTTGAAGATGGGGGGGACTGGAAACACCATATATTTT. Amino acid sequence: CASSLKMGGTGNTIYF.

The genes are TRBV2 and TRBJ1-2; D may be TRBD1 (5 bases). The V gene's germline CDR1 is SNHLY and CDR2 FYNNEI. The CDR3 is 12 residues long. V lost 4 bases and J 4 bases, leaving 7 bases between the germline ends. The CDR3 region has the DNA TGTGCCAGCAGTGGACAGATCTATGGCTACACCTTC. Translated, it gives CASSGQIYGYTF.

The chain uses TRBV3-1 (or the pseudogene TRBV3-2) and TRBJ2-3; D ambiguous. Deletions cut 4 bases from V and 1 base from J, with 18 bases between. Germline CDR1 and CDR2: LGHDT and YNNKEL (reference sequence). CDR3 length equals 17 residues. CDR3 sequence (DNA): TGTGCCAGCAGCCCCCTGATTCAGCGCGAGGGCACAGATACGCAGTATTTT. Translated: CASSPLIQREGTDTQYF.